The clone carrying this TCR beta chain was seen more than once but under ten times. MiXCR, run by TCRdb on the RT-PCR reads, gives a single entry per CDR3 protein. The sample carries hundreds of thousands of distinct CDR3 sequences, more than 15% recorded once. These data come from a study of patients and donors after allogeneic stem cell transplantation. This CDR3 region has 16 residues. V was trimmed by 5 bases and J by 8 bases, leaving 22 bases between them. The germline V gene has CDR1 SGHAT and CDR2 FQNNGV. This TCR came from a human donor who was either an allogeneic HSCT recipient or a stem cell or donor lymphocyte infusion donor (not recorded which). It is not recorded whose cells these are; they may come from a transplant donor. Sequenced input: blood, either unsorted or a sorted T cell fraction (not recorded which). The V and J genes are TRBV11-2 and TRBJ1-5; maybe TRBD1 (5 bases). As DNA, the CDR3 is TGTGCCAGCAGCCTAGGGGTTCGGACTGAGAGGGAGCCCCAGCATTTT. This codes for CASSLGVRTEREPQHF.